These 21 T cell receptor beta chains were sequenced from one sample in a study of blood T cell repertoires in COVID-19. Using immunoSEQ multiplex PCR, the repertoire was profiled, and TCRdb retains in-frame clones only, with some absent. Counted here are around 76,000 clones, roughly four fifths occurring once; the ten biggest clones make up around 0.91%. Input material: peripheral blood. The receptors stem from a woman in her seventies with acute or convalescent COVID-19.

The gene calls are TRBV4-3 and TRBJ1-2, with 8 bases matching TRBD1. The germline CDR1 and CDR2 sequences are LGHNA and YSLEER. With V trimmed by 4 bases and J by 3 bases, 7 bases remained unmatched. The CDR3 spans 15 residues. The CDR3 loop reads CASSRETGADYGYTF. As DNA, the CDR3 is TGCGCCAGCAGCCGAGAGACAGGGGCAGACTATGGCTACACCTTC.

V and J are TRBV19 and TRBJ2-3; TRBD2 might be the D (6 bases). V was trimmed by 7 bases and J by 0 bases, leaving 14 bases between them. The CDR3 covers 15 residues. Germline CDR1 LNHDA, CDR2 SQIVND (reference sequence). DNA for the CDR3: TGTGCCAGTAATCCACAAGCGGGTAGCACAGATACGCAGTATTTT. Protein: CASNPQAGSTDTQYF.

This clone was recorded only once. J is TRBJ1-4 and V is TRBV27; 9 positions match TRBD1. The CDR3 contains 15 residues. Per germline, CDR1 MNHEY and CDR2 SMNVEV (reference sequence). J gave up 8 bases and V 6 bases, and 10 bases lay outside the gene matches. The CDR3 DNA follows: TGTGCCAGCAGCCGGGGGGGACAGGGATTCGAAAAACTGTTTTTT. This encodes CASSRGGQGFEKLFF.

CDR3 in amino acids: CSVGAGRDRSLTETQYF. DNA of the CDR3: TGCAGCGTTGGAGCGGGGCGGGATCGGTCTCTAACAGAGACCCAGTACTTC. The chain joins TRBV29-1 to TRBJ2-5; 7 bases align to TRBD2. CDR1 is SQVTM, CDR2 ANQGSEA, per germline. CDR3 length: 17 residues. The V and J ends lost 4 bases and 4 bases, in that order; junction bases with no gene match: 18.

V is TRBV19 and J is TRBJ2-7, with a weak D call TRBD1 (5 bases). Per germline, CDR1 LNHDA and CDR2 SQIVND (reference sequence). The ends were cut back, 5 bases at V and 0 bases at J, with 20 bases in the middle. CDR3 size: 17 residues. CDR3 nucleotides: TGTGCCAGTAGTCCCCGTCCAGACAGCCCTACCTCCTACGAGCAGTACTTC. It specifies CASSPRPDSPTSYEQYF.

This clone was detected only once. The genes are TRBV30 and TRBJ2-7; 10 bases align to TRBD1. The V gene end was trimmed by 3 bases and the J gene end by 5 bases; junction bases not matched to a gene: 7. Germline V CDR1 and CDR2: GTSNPN, SVGIG (reference sequence). The CDR3 runs to 14 residues. The CDR3, as DNA: TGTGCCTGGAGCGCGGGGGACAGGGGCCACGAGCAGTACTTC. Amino acid sequence: CAWSAGDRGHEQYF.

The chain couples TRBV19 to TRBJ2-2; possible D gene TRBD1, 6 bases. V was pared by 3 bases and J by 4 bases, with 12 bases between. The length of the CDR3 is 15 residues. Germline V gives CDR1 LNHDA, CDR2 SQIVND (reference sequence). CDR3 region: CASSMMQGSTGELFF. CDR3 coding DNA: TGTGCCAGTAGTATGATGCAGGGGAGCACCGGGGAGCTGTTTTTT.

A remark on this clone: Other DNA variants within this sample encode the same CDR3. V is TRBV30 and J is TRBJ2-5; TRBD2 agrees at 14 bases. Germline CDR1 reads GTSNPN; CDR2 reads SVGIG (reference sequence). The CDR3 is 16 residues long. Trimming took 5 bases from V and 6 from J; bases not matched to a gene: 11. CDR3 DNA: TGTGCCTGGCGGGGGGGGACTAGCGGGGGCGGAAAGACCCAGTACTTC. Protein sequence: CAWRGGTSGGGKTQYF.

This chain connects TRBV28 to TRBJ1-6; D uncertain. This CDR3 is built from 16 residues. Between the trimmed V and J ends, which lost 10 bases and 0 bases, there was a span of 16 bases. Germline V gene sequence: CDR1 MDHEN, CDR2 SYDVKM. The CDR3: CATTGGLSSYNSPLHF. DNA of the CDR3: TGTGCCACCACCGGTGGGCTGAGCTCCTATAATTCACCCCTCCACTTT.

Here the CDR3 DNA reads TGTGCCAGCAGCCCCGCAGGTCGAGCTAACTATGGCTACACCTTC. Its translation is CASSPAGRANYGYTF. The chain carries TRBV14 and TRBJ1-2; D remains unclear. This CDR3 has 15 amino acids. The germline V gene has CDR1 SGHDN and CDR2 FVKESK. The V end lost 4 bases, the J end lost 0 bases, and 12 bases lay between the germline ends.

This sequence joins TRBV20-1 and TRBJ1-4, with 7 bases matching TRBD1. Per germline, CDR1 DFQATT and CDR2 SNEGSKA (reference sequence). The CDR3 is 13 residues long. With V trimmed by 3 bases and J by 7 bases, 5 bases remained unmatched. The CDR3 region is CSASDREREKLFF. The CDR3 bases are TGCAGTGCTAGTGACAGGGAACGTGAAAAACTGTTTTTT.

The chain combines TRBV6-5 with TRBJ1-1, with D uncertain. The CDR3 spans 14 residues. Trimming removed 0 bases at V and 3 bases at J, with 8 bases between. Germline CDR1 and CDR2: MNHEY and SVGAGI. The CDR3 DNA reads TGTGCCAGCAGTTACTCTGTGACATACACTGAAGCTTTCTTT. The encoded protein is CASSYSVTYTEAFF.

The rearrangement links TRBV6-5 to TRBJ1-1; the D gene is possibly TRBD1 (6 bases). V dropped 4 bases and J dropped 1 base, with 16 bases sitting between them. Germline CDR1 and CDR2: MNHEY and SVGAGI. CDR3 length equals 16 residues. The CDR3 nucleotides are TGTGCCAGCAGTTCGACGGGACACCCCCAGAACACTGAAGCTTTCTTT. This sequence encodes CASSSTGHPQNTEAFF.

V gene TRBV4-3 combines with J gene TRBJ2-7, with TRBD1 matching over 9 bases. This CDR3 has 15 amino acids. Germline trimming cut 0 bases from V and 5 bases from J; bases unmatched to any gene: 5. In germline, CDR1 is LGHNA, CDR2 YSLEER. CDR3 bases: TGCGCCAGCAGCCAAGAAGGGACAGGGCCCCACGAGCAGTACTTC. Encoded protein: CASSQEGTGPHEQYF.

The CDR3 here is CASSPLGQGDQPQHF. The CDR3 nucleotides are TGTGCCAGCAGTCCACTGGGACAGGGCGATCAGCCCCAGCATTTT. The chain is built from TRBV27 and TRBJ1-5; 9 nucleotides line up with TRBD1. CDR1 is MNHEY and CDR2 is SMNVEV in the germline V gene (reference sequence). V lost 5 bases and J lost 5; bases outside the gene matches: 7. The CDR3 loop spans 15 amino acids.

The gene calls are TRBV7-8 and TRBJ2-7; the match to TRBD2 covers 7 bases. CDR1 is SGHVS and CDR2 is FQNEAQ in the germline V gene. CDR3 length: 15 residues. V gave up 7 bases and J gave up 2 bases; unmatched junction bases: 11. For the CDR3, the DNA is TGTGCCAGCACCCCCGAAGCGGGACCCACCTACGAGCAGTACTTC. Encoded protein: CASTPEAGPTYEQYF.

J is TRBJ1-6 and V is TRBV5-5; 11 bases match TRBD1. The V segment lost 1 base and the J segment 8 bases; nucleotides outside the gene matches: 5. The CDR3 is 16 amino acids. CDR1 SGHKS and CDR2 YYEKEE come from the germline V gene (reference sequence). The CDR3 DNA reads as TGTGCCAGCAGCTTGACGTCGGGACAGGGGGATTCACCCCTCCACTTT. Residues: CASSLTSGQGDSPLHF.

The rearrangement links TRBV29-1 to TRBJ1-1; D possibly corresponds to TRBD1 (6 bases). This CDR3 is built from 15 residues. Germline CDR1 is SQVTM and CDR2 is ANQGSEA. V dropped 4 bases and J dropped 5 bases, with 20 bases sitting between them. The CDR3 DNA reads TGCAGCGTTGGAGGGGAAGAGGGGGTACGGACTGAAGCTTTCTTT. Protein product: CSVGGEEGVRTEAFF.

This chain connects TRBV7-2 to TRBJ1-2; D unclear. Trimming shortened V by 7 bases and J by 0 bases, and 12 bases separated the two germline ends. CDR1 and CDR2 from the germline V gene are SGHTA and FQGNSA. The CDR3 is 14 residues long. The CDR3 spells CASNSSGTNYGYTF. The CDR3 nucleotides read TGTGCCAGCAACTCGAGCGGGACTAACTATGGCTACACCTTC.

This clone was detected a few times. The chain employs TRBV7-9 and TRBJ2-5; the D is unclear. The CDR3 is 14 amino acids. V gave up 1 base and J gave up 2 bases, with 8 bases separating them. Germline values: CDR1 SEHNR, CDR2 FQNEAQ (reference sequence). In DNA, the CDR3 is TGTGCCAGCAGCTTAGGGTCGGTACAAGAGACCCAGTACTTC. Its protein product is CASSLGSVQETQYF.

This chain connects TRBV6-1 to TRBJ1-3; D is unclear. Germline-derived CDR1 and CDR2 are MNHNS and SASEGT. The CDR3 runs to 15 residues. Trimming took off 2 bases at V and 2 bases at J, with 10 bases between the two ends. The CDR3 region has the DNA TGTGCCAGCAGTGAAACCTGGGAGGCTGGAAACACCATATATTTT. Its protein is CASSETWEAGNTIYF.